The present TCR beta chain was sequenced within a study of shared T cell receptors in the human thymus (dated by TCRdb to the early 2020s). Background for the entire study: The study examined how self-reactive, shared T-cell receptor alpha chains are generated in the human thymus.

A note on this clone: This clone's antigen is unknown. Within one base of it there is no much larger clone, and no base qualities were kept.

Library preparation employed the immunoSEQ multiplex PCR assay. Not all clones reach the TCRdb copy of this immuneACCESS table, which keeps in-frame sequences only. Checked studies attribute under half of the gap to unresolved V genes and leave the rest unexplained. The sample profile shows fewer than 700,000 clones; around 89% of them were found once. In total, the top ten clones hold about 0.01% of the sample. The germline V gene (reference sequence) specifies GTSNPN as CDR1 and SVGIG as CDR2. Ends trimmed: V by 1 base, J by 5 bases; bases unmatched to a gene: 8. The CDR3 numbers 16 residues from cysteine through phenylalanine. The DNA shown is the 48-base CDR3, in frame from base 1. The same specimen was also included in a second study, on human thymus T cells. The second study, in turn, reports: The donors were immunologically healthy infants in Finland who had open corrective cardiac surgery for congenital heart defects. Thymus tissue was collected as surgical resects that were removed during corrective cardiac surgery. Biased V and J gene segment usage appeared to be present in both thymic and peripheral blood repertoires. Highly overlapping thymic TCR repertoires among unrelated individuals were reported in the related research. TCR alpha and beta repertoires from about 8 infant thymus samples and four related peripheral blood samples were characterized in the study. The infant donors were roughly 6 to 250 days old, and the cohort included about 6 males and two females. Thymocytes were released mechanically from tissue and stored at -70 °C as pellets of about 9-32 million cells. A QIAsymphony instrument was used to extract genomic DNA from the frozen cell pellets. TCRB and TCRAD loci were amplified from a standardized quantity of quality-controlled genomic DNA using the immunoSEQ multiplex PCR assay. The amplicons spanned the V(D)J region and were long enough to cover the CDR3 and allow V and J genes to be identified. Amplicon sequencing was performed on an Illumina platform through the commercial immunoSEQ service. Corrections for primer bias and sequencing errors followed previously described methods, while TCRAD and TCRB definitions were based on the IMGT database. Repertoires were analysed with immunoSEQ Analyzer 3.0 and VDJTools, covering basic statistics, V/J segment usage, diversity estimates, rarefaction and pairwise overlap. Diversity was estimated with Chao1, ChaoE, Efron-Thisted, Shannon and inverse Simpson indices, and also on datasets down-sampled to the smallest sample. Repertoire overlap was assessed by strict matching of CDR3 nucleotide sequence, V gene and J gene, and clustering was done by Jaccard-based multidimensional scaling. On average, thymus samples yielded 800,000 or so unique TCRB clonotypes, whereas blood samples yielded about 84,000.

The sequence came from a boy under two years old with a congenital heart defect. Donor details come from another sample of the same person, matched by shared clones. The V and J genes are TRBV30 and TRBJ2-1, with 10 bases aligning to TRBD2. Sequenced: thymocytes. The CDR3 sequence is CAWSAEGTSVNNEQFF. Here is the DNA: TGTGCCTGGAGTGCCGAGGGGACTAGCGTCAACAATGAGCAGTTCTTC.